A selection of T cell receptor beta chains follows, all from one sample in a study of shared clonotypes between healthy human individuals. Sequenced by immunoSEQ multiplex PCR; TCRdb stores in-frame clones only, minus some. The sample lists about 990,000 clones; 78% were seen once. Sequencing was done on a sample of memory CD4+ T cells from PBMCs. These receptors were collected from a man aged 18 to 35 in good health. Some clones in this sample may be carry-over from other donors' samples. Both conserved end residues are part of each CDR3. Fields, in order: clone size, D gene, V gene, J gene, CDR3 DNA, CDR3 protein. The D gene is left open where the match is weak. Size values are once, few and many counts, or a class for expanded clones, and some rows have none.

abundance: few
d_gene: -
v_gene: TRBV7-9
j_gene: TRBJ1-1
CDR3nt: TGTGCCAGCAGCTTTCGCGAGCAGAACACTGAAGCTTTCTTT
CDR3aa: CASSFREQNTEAFF

abundance: -
d_gene: TRBD2
v_gene: TRBV28
j_gene: TRBJ2-7
CDR3nt: TGTGCCAGCACCACCACGGGGGGTTCCCTCTACGAGCAGTACTTC
CDR3aa: CASTTTGGSLYEQYF

abundance: -
d_gene: -
v_gene: TRBV5-4
j_gene: TRBJ2-5
CDR3nt: TGTGCCAGCAGCTTGGCCGTGCTAGCGGAGACCCAGTACTTC
CDR3aa: CASSLAVLAETQYF

abundance: -
d_gene: TRBD2
v_gene: TRBV6-5
j_gene: TRBJ2-4
CDR3nt: TGTGCCAGCAGTGGGGGACTAGCGGGGACAAACATTCAGTACTTC
CDR3aa: CASSGGLAGTNIQYF

abundance: few
d_gene: -
v_gene: TRBV23-1
j_gene: TRBJ1-1
CDR3nt: TGCGCCAGCAGTCTAGACGGGGTGGCCACTGAAGCTTTCTTT
CDR3aa: CASSLDGVATEAFF

abundance: -
d_gene: -
v_gene: TRBV7-3
j_gene: TRBJ2-1
CDR3nt: TGTGCCAGCAGCTTAACGTTTAGGGGGGATGAGCAGTTCTTC
CDR3aa: CASSLTFRGDEQFF

abundance: -
d_gene: -
v_gene: TRBV6-1
j_gene: TRBJ1-4
CDR3nt: TGTGCCAGCAGTGAAACAGTGCTAAAACTGTTTTTT
CDR3aa: CASSETVLKLFF

abundance: -
d_gene: TRBD1
v_gene: TRBV10-3
j_gene: TRBJ1-1
CDR3nt: TGTGCCATCAGTGAGTTGGGACAGGGCTACGGTGAAGCTTTCTTT
CDR3aa: CAISELGQGYGEAFF

abundance: -
d_gene: -
v_gene: TRBV27
j_gene: TRBJ1-5
CDR3nt: TGTGCCAGCAGCTCGCCCTCTGGAAATCAGCCCCAGCATTTT
CDR3aa: CASSSPSGNQPQHF

abundance: -
d_gene: -
v_gene: TRBV27
j_gene: TRBJ2-7
CDR3nt: TGTGCCAACCCCGGGGGCGAGCAGTACTTC
CDR3aa: CANPGGEQYF

abundance: once
d_gene: -
v_gene: TRBV14
j_gene: TRBJ1-2
CDR3nt: TGTGCCAGCAGCCAGCTGGCTTATGGCTACACCTTC
CDR3aa: CASSQLAYGYTF

abundance: once
d_gene: TRBD2
v_gene: TRBV2
j_gene: TRBJ2-1
CDR3nt: TGTGCCAGCAGTGACGAGACTAGCGGGACTTACAATGAGCAGTTCTTC
CDR3aa: CASSDETSGTYNEQFF

abundance: -
d_gene: -
v_gene: TRBV19
j_gene: TRBJ2-7
CDR3nt: TGTGCCAGTGAGTACGGGGGCTCGATCCGGGGCGAGCAGTACTTC
CDR3aa: CASEYGGSIRGEQYF

abundance: -
d_gene: TRBD2
v_gene: TRBV10-3
j_gene: TRBJ2-1
CDR3nt: TGTGCCATCAGTCGGGCGGGGGAGGCCAATGAGCAGTTCTTC
CDR3aa: CAISRAGEANEQFF

abundance: -
d_gene: -
v_gene: TRBV30
j_gene: TRBJ2-7
CDR3nt: TGTGCCTGGAGTGTACTCGGGATCTACGAGCAGTACTTC
CDR3aa: CAWSVLGIYEQYF

abundance: few
d_gene: -
v_gene: TRBV15
j_gene: TRBJ2-1
CDR3nt: TGTGCCACCAGAAGGGACCGTTACAATGAGCAGTTCTTC
CDR3aa: CATRRDRYNEQFF

abundance: -
d_gene: -
v_gene: TRBV28
j_gene: TRBJ2-1
CDR3nt: TGTGCCAGCAGTCCCGTGACACCCTACAATGAGCAGTTCTTC
CDR3aa: CASSPVTPYNEQFF

abundance: -
d_gene: -
v_gene: TRBV6-5
j_gene: TRBJ2-3
CDR3nt: TGTGCCAGCAGCCCGGGGACTTTCACAGATACGCAGTATTTT
CDR3aa: CASSPGTFTDTQYF

abundance: -
d_gene: -
v_gene: TRBV28
j_gene: TRBJ1-1
CDR3nt: TGTGCCAGCCGAATCGGACCGCAGAACACTGAAGCTTTCTTT
CDR3aa: CASRIGPQNTEAFF

abundance: -
d_gene: -
v_gene: TRBV5-1
j_gene: TRBJ1-1
CDR3nt: TGCGCCAGCAGCTCGACGGCCATGAACACTGAAGCTTTCTTT
CDR3aa: CASSSTAMNTEAFF

abundance: once
d_gene: -
v_gene: TRBV4-1
j_gene: TRBJ1-2
CDR3nt: TGCGCCAGCAGCCCCTCCGTGGACCGGGATGGCTACACCTTC
CDR3aa: CASSPSVDRDGYTF

abundance: once
d_gene: TRBD1
v_gene: TRBV2
j_gene: TRBJ2-5
CDR3nt: TGTGCCAGCAGTGCCATACAGGGGGGAGAGACCCAGTACTTC
CDR3aa: CASSAIQGGETQYF

abundance: -
d_gene: TRBD1
v_gene: TRBV5-8
j_gene: TRBJ1-5
CDR3nt: TGTGCCAGCAGCCCCGGGACAGGAGCTAATCAGCCCCAGCATTTT
CDR3aa: CASSPGTGANQPQHF